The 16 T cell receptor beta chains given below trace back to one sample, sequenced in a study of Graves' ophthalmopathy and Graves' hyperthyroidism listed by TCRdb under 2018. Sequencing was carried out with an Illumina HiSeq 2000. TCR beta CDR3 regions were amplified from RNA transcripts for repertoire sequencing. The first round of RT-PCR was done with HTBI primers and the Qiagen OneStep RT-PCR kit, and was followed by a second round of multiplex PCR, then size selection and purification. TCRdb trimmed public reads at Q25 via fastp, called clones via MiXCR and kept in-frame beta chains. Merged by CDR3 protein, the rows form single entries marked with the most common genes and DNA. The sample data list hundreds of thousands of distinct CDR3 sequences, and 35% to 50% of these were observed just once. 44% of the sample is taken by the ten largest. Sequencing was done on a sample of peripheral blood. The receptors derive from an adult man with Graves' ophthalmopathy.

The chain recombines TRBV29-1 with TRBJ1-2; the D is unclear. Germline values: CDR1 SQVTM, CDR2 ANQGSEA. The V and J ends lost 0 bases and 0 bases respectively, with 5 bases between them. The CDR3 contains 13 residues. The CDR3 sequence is CSVEEDPNYGYTF. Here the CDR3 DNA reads TGCAGCGTTGAAGAGGACCCTAACTATGGCTACACCTTC.

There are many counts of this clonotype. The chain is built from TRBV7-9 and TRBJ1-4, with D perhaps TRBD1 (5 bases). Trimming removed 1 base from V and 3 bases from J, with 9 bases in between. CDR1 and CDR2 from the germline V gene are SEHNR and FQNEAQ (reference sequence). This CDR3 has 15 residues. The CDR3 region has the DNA TGTGCCAGCAGCTTAGAAGGGGCTTCTAATGAAAAACTGTTTTTT. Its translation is CASSLEGASNEKLFF.

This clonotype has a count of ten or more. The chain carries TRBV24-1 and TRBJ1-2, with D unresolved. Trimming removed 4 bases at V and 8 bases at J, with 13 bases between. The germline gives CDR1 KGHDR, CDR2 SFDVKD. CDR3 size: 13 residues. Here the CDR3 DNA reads TGTGCCACCAGTGAAGCGCGGACGGAAGGCTACACCTTC. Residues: CATSEARTEGYTF.

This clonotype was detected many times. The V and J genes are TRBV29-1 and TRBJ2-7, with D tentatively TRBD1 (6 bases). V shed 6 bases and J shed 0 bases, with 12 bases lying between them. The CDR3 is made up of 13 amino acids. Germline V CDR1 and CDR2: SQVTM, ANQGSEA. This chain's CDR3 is CSVVRDNSYEQYF. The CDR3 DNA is TGCAGCGTGGTCCGGGACAACTCCTACGAGCAGTACTTC.

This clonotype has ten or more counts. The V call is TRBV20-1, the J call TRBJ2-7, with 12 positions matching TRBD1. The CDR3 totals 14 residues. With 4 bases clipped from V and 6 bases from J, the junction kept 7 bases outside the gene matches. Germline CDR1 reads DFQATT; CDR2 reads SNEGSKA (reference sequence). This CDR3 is CSAIPGQGAIEQYF. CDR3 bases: TGCAGTGCTATACCGGGACAGGGGGCAATCGAGCAGTACTTC.

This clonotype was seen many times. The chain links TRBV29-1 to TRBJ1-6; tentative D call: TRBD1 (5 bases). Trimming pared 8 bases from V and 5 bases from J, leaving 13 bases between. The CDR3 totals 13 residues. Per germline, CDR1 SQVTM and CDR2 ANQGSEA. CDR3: CSIRDGNNSPLHF. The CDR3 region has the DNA TGCAGCATCCGGGACGGTAATAATTCACCCCTCCACTTT.

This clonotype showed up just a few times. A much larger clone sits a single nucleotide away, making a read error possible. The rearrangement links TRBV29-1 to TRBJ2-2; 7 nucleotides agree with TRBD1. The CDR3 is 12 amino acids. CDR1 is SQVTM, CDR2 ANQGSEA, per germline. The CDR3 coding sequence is TGCAGCGGCTACAGGGGAACCGGGAAGCTGTTTTTT. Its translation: CSGYRGTGKLFF.

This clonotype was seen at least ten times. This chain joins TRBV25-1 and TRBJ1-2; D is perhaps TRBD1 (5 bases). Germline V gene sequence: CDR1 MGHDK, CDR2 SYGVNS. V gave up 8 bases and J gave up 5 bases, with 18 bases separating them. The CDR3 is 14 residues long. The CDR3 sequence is CASWQGGDPYGYTF. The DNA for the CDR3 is TGTGCCAGCTGGCAGGGAGGAGATCCATATGGCTACACCTTC.

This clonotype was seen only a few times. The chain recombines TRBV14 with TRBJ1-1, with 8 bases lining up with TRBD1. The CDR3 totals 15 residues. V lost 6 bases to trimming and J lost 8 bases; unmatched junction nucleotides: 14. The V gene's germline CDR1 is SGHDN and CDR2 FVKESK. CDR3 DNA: TGTGCCAGCAGTTCGACAGGGGAAGTTACCCCCGAAGCTTTCTTT. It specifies CASSSTGEVTPEAFF. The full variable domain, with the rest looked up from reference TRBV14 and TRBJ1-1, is EAGVTQFPSHSVIEKGQTVTLRCDPISGHDNLYWYRRVMGKEIKFLLHFVKESKQDESGMPNNRFLAERTGGTYSTLKVQPAELEDSGVYFCASSSTGEVTPEAFFGQGTRLTVV.

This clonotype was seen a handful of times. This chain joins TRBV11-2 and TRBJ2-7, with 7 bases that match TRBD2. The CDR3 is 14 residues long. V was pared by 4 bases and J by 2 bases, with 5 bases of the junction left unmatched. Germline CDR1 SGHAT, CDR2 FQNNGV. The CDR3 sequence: CASSWGGVPYEQYF. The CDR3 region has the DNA TGTGCCAGCAGCTGGGGGGGAGTGCCCTACGAGCAGTACTTC.

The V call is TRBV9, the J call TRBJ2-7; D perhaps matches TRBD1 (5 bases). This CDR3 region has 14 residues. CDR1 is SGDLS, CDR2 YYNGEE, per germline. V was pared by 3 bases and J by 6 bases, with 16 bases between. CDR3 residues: CASSADTIHGEQYF. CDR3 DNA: TGTGCCAGCAGCGCGGACACAATCCACGGCGAGCAGTACTTC.

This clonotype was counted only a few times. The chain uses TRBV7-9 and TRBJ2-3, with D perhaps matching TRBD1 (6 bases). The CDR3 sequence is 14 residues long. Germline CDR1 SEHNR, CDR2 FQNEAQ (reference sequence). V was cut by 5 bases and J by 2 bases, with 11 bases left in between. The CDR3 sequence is CASSLKGHTDTQYF. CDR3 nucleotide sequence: TGTGCCAGCAGCCTAAAGGGACACACAGATACGCAGTATTTT.

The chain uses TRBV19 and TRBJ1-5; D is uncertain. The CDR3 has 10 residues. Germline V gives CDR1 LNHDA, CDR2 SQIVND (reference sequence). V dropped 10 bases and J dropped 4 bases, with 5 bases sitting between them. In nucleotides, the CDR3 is TGTGCCAAAATGAATCAGCCCCAGCATTTT. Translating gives CAKMNQPQHF.

This CDR3 reads CASSPGLASDEQYF. CDR3 nucleotide sequence: TGTGCCAGCAGCCCTGGACTAGCCTCAGATGAGCAGTACTTC. The chain carries TRBV11-2 and TRBJ2-7; TRBD2 matches at 8 bases. Germline trimming cut 5 bases from V and 7 bases from J; bases unmatched to any gene: 10. This CDR3 is 14 amino acids long. Germline CDR1 is SGHAT and CDR2 is FQNNGV.

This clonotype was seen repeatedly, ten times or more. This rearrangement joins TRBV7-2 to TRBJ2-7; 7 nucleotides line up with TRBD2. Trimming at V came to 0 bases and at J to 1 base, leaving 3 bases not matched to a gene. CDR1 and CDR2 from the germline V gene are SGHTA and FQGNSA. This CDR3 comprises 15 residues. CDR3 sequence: CASSLAGGPSYEQYF. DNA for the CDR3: TGTGCCAGCAGCTTAGCGGGAGGGCCGTCCTACGAGCAGTACTTC.

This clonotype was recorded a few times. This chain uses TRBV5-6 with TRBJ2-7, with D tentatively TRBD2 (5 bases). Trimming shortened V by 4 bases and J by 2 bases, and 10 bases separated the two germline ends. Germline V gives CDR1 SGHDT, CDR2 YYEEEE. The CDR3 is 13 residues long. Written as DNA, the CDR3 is TGTGCCAGCAGCCGACTACTCACCTACGAGCAGTACTTC. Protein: CASSRLLTYEQYF.